The clone carrying this T cell receptor beta chain has a handful of counts. Its antigen is unidentified. TCRdb fed the 5' RACE reads into MiXCR, producing one record per CDR3 protein. The table lists tens of thousands of distinct CDR3 sequences, around 17% of them singletons. The CDR3 loop spans 15 amino acids. Germline V gives CDR1 SEHNR, CDR2 FQNEAQ (reference sequence). V was pared by 0 bases and J by 8 bases, with 14 bases between. The data stem from a study of T-cell memory formation after mild COVID-19. The study, taken as a whole, reports: CD4+ contracting clones were mainly CM and EM; CD8+ ones, EMRA.

Sequencing was done on a sample of PBMCs or a T cell subset sorted from them (not recorded which). The J gene is TRBJ2-1, the V gene TRBV7-9, with D possibly TRBD2 on 6 matching bases. This clonotype was sampled from an adult woman who had mild COVID-19 (a few samples of this study predate the infection). Cell type and time point are not known. CDR3 region: CASSLALRRGDEQFF. CDR3 in DNA: TGTGCCAGCAGCTTAGCGCTAAGGAGGGGCGATGAGCAGTTCTTC.